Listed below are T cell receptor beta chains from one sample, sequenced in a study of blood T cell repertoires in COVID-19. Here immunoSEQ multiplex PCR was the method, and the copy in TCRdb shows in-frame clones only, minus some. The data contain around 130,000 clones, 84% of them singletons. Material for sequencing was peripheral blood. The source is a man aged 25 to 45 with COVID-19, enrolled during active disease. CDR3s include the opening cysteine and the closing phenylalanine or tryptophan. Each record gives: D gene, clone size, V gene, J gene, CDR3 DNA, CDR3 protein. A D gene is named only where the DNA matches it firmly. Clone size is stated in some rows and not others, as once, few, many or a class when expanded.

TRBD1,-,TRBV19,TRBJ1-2,TGTGCCAGTTTACAGGGGGCGAGCGGCTACACCTTC,CASLQGASGYTF
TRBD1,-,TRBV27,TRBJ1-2,TGTGCCAGCGGTTCCGACAGGGAATATGGCTACACCTTC,CASGSDREYGYTF
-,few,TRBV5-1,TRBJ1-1,TGCGCCAGCAGCGCCGACTTGAACACTGAAGCTTTCTTT,CASSADLNTEAFF
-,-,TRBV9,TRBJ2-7,TGTGCCAGCAGCGTAGGGACAGCGTACGAGCAGTACTTC,CASSVGTAYEQYF
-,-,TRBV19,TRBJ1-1,TGTGCCAGTAGTCTATCCGGACAGTTGAACACTGAAGCTTTCTTT,CASSLSGQLNTEAFF
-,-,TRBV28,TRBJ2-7,TGTGCCAGCACCTCAAGGTGGTCAGGGAATCACTACGAGCAGTACTTC,CASTSRWSGNHYEQYF
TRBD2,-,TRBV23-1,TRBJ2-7,TGCGCCAGCAGTCAATTATATCTAGCGGGGGGGTACGAGCAGTACTTC,CASSQLYLAGGYEQYF
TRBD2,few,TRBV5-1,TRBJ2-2,TGCGCCAGCAGCGGAGGGACTAGCGGGGCCCCCGGGGAGCTGTTTTTT,CASSGGTSGAPGELFF
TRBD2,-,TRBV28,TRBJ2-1,TGTGCCAGCAGTGTCAGCGGGAGGAGCTCCTACAATGAGCAGTTCTTC,CASSVSGRSSYNEQFF
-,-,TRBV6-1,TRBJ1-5,TGTGCCAGCAGTGAAGGCACCTTAGGGGCAGGCAATCAGCCCCAGCATTTT,CASSEGTLGAGNQPQHF
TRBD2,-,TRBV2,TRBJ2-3,TGTGCCAGCACAAGCGGGAGAACAGATACGCAGTATTTT,CASTSGRTDTQYF
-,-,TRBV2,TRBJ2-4,TGTGCCAGCACAGGGCGGGGTCGGTATGGCAAAAACATTCAGTACTTC,CASTGRGRYGKNIQYF
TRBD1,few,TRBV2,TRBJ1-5,TGTGCCAGCAGGGTACAGGGGAATAGCAATCAGCCCCAGCATTTT,CASRVQGNSNQPQHF
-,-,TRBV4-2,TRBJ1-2,TGTGCCAGCAGCCAATCTGACAGCCGAACTAACTATGGCTACACCTTC,CASSQSDSRTNYGYTF
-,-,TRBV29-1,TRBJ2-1,TGCAGCGTTGAAGATCCTAAATTGCGGTTCTTC,CSVEDPKLRFF
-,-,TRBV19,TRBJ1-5,TGTGCCAGTAGTATAGACGGGACATACAGCAATCAGCCCCAGCATTTT,CASSIDGTYSNQPQHF
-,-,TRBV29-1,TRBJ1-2,TGCAGCGTTGGGACGACAGGAGCGAACTATGGCTACACCTTC,CSVGTTGANYGYTF
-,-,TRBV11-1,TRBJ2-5,TGTGCCAGCAGCTTAGTGTGGCGGGCCAGTGTTGGGACCCAGTACTTC,CASSLVWRASVGTQYF
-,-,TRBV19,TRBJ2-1,TGTGCCAGTAGTACCTTAGCGGACAATGAGCAGTTCTTC,CASSTLADNEQFF
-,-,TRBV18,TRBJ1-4,TGTGCCAGCTCACCGCAGGACAGCCGTGGGGAAAAACTGTTTTTT,CASSPQDSRGEKLFF
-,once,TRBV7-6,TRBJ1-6,TGTGCCAGCAGCAAGGAAGTTGGACACCCCCTTGGGACCCTCCACTTT,CASSKEVGHPLGTLHF
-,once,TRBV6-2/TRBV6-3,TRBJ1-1,TGTGCCAGCAGCCCCCGCGGGGCGAACACTGAAGCTTTCTTT,CASSPRGANTEAFF
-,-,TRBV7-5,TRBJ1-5,TGTGCCAGAAGCTTGGGGACAGGGGGCGAAGGCCAGCCCCAGCATTTT,CARSLGTGGEGQPQHF
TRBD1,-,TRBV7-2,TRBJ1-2,TGTGCCAGCAGCTTCGACAGGGGTGCGGCTGGCTACACCTTC,CASSFDRGAAGYTF
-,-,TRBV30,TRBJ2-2,TGTGCCTGGAGTGTAGGAGTAACTTCGAACACCGGGGAGCTGTTTTTT,CAWSVGVTSNTGELFF
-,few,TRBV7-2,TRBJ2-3,TGTGCCAGCAGCTCGGCAGATACGCAGTATTTT,CASSSADTQYF
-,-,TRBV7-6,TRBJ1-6,TGTGCCAGCAGCGCTGGCTCACCCCTCCACTTT,CASSAGSPLHF
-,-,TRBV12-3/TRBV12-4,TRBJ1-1,TGTGCCAGCAGTTTACTGTCCCGAGCAGAAGCTTTCTTT,CASSLLSRAEAFF
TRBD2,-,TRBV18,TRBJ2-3,TGTGCCAGCTCACCACCGGCGCTAGCGGGAGGGCCCACGCAGTATTTT,CASSPPALAGGPTQYF
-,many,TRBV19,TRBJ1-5,TGTGCCAGTAGTCGAGGCAATCAGCCCCAGCATTTT,CASSRGNQPQHF
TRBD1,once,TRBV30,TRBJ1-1,TGTGCCTGGAGCCGGACAGGGTTGATGACTGAAGCTTTCTTT,CAWSRTGLMTEAFF
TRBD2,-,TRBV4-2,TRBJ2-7,TGTGCCAGCAGCCCCACGGGACTAGCGGGAGAATACGAGCAGTACTTC,CASSPTGLAGEYEQYF
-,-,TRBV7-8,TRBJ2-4,TGTGCCAGCAGCTTAGGTGGTTCGCGGGGCAACATTCAGTACTTC,CASSLGGSRGNIQYF
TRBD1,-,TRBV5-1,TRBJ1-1,TGCGCCAGCAGCATTTCCGGGACAGGGGGCGGGAAAGCTTTCTTT,CASSISGTGGGKAFF
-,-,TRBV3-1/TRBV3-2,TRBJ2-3,TGTGCCAGCAGCCAACAGACAGGACGGACAGATACGCAGTATTTT,CASSQQTGRTDTQYF
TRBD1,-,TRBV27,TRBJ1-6,TGTGCCAGCAGTAACAGGGGGCAGTCCTATAATTCACCCCTCCACTTT,CASSNRGQSYNSPLHF
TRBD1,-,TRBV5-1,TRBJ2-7,TGCGCCAGCAGCTTGGGACGTTATACAGGGGGCAGAGGCTCCTACGAGCAGTACTTC,CASSLGRYTGGRGSYEQYF
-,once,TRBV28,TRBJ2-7,TGTGCCAGCAGTTTGTCCGGGGTTACCTACGAGCAGTACTTC,CASSLSGVTYEQYF
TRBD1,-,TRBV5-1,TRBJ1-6,TGCGCCAGCAGCTTGGGTTCCGGGACAGGGGGTTCACCCCTCCACTTT,CASSLGSGTGGSPLHF
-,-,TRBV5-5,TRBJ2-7,TGTGCCAGCAGTTCACATGGGGAGTTC,CASSSHGEF
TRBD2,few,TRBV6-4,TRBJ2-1,TGTGCCAGCAGTGGACTAGCGGGAGTCGGAAATGAGCAGTTCTTC,CASSGLAGVGNEQFF